Listed below are T cell receptor beta chains from one sample, sequenced in a study of CD4 T cells in relation to SARS-CoV-2 and coronaviruses. TCRdb's copy holds only in-frame clones and misses some; the assay was immunoSEQ multiplex PCR. The repertoire holds 60,000 to 85,000 clones, with just over 90% as singletons. Material: naive CD4+ T cells from PBMCs. The receptors stem from a human donor in good health. Each CDR3 is given without its conserved first and last residue. Only part of the rows carry a size: once, few, many, or a class if the clone is expanded.

j_call | v_call | clone_size | cdr3_aa
TRBJ2-1 | TRBV19 | - | ASSMRGGVHEQF
TRBJ2-2 | TRBV27 | - | ASSFSPVGTGELF
TRBJ1-6 | TRBV7-6 | - | AIGPSNSPLH
TRBJ1-3 | TRBV28 | once | ASLNGGQTSGNTIY
TRBJ2-7 | TRBV18 | once | ASSPRGGPYEQY
TRBJ1-5 | TRBV19 | - | ASGFRAQH
TRBJ2-7 | TRBV29-1 | - | SFLLGGTYEQY
TRBJ1-2 | TRBV5-4 | - | ASSLEGSAGYT
TRBJ1-4 | TRBV5-6 | - | ASSLMDREWEKLF
TRBJ2-1 | TRBV18 | - | ASSPAGDYNEQF
TRBJ1-1 | TRBV9 | - | ASSVAGNTEAF
TRBJ2-6 | TRBV14 | - | ASSPRDRGRPGANVLT
TRBJ2-5 | TRBV29-1 | - | SVTGRGGETQY
TRBJ2-7 | TRBV5-1 | - | ASSLVRLAGSYEQY
TRBJ2-7 | TRBV2 | - | ASSEVEASPEQY
TRBJ2-2 | TRBV5-4 | - | ASSPRSRQGRVTGELF
TRBJ2-3 | TRBV9 | - | ASSVTSGRDTQY
TRBJ2-7 | TRBV5-1 | - | ASSSTAGANEQY
TRBJ2-5 | TRBV2 | - | ASSPLAGVVETQY
TRBJ2-3 | TRBV15 | - | ATRQSTDTQY
TRBJ2-2 | TRBV27 | - | ASTLGTGATGELF
TRBJ1-2 | TRBV5-1 | - | ASSRDSGDYGYT
TRBJ1-2 | TRBV4-3 | - | ASSQDAGYRGWDGYT
TRBJ1-5 | TRBV6-4 | - | ASRIPEKRGAMVGVQPQH
TRBJ1-3 | TRBV10-1 | - | ASHPPRSGNTIY
TRBJ1-2 | TRBV5-6 | - | ASSLGGWEYT
TRBJ2-3 | TRBV5-4 | - | ASSVKRGARTDTQY
TRBJ1-2 | TRBV5-4 | - | ASSLAGTARVYGYT
TRBJ1-6 | TRBV18 | - | ASSQGSNSPLH
TRBJ2-2 | TRBV19 | - | ASRDDRGFTGELF
TRBJ2-1 | TRBV24-1 | - | ATGERVAGEQF
TRBJ1-6 | TRBV18 | once | ASSPPGDPYNSPLH
TRBJ1-5 | TRBV15 | - | ATSRGGTINSNQPQH
TRBJ1-2 | TRBV25-1 | - | ASSVRGGAKFNYGYT
TRBJ1-1 | TRBV4-3 | - | ASSHGGGSTEAF
TRBJ1-6 | TRBV11-3 | - | ASSKDRDSPLH
TRBJ1-4 | TRBV4-1 | - | ASSQEVKPATNEKLF
TRBJ2-3 | TRBV11-3 | - | ASSLGGSFDTQY
TRBJ2-7 | TRBV27 | - | ATRGAGSEQY
TRBJ1-6 | TRBV19 | - | ASSSGPPGAPLH
TRBJ2-2 | TRBV19 | - | ASSIRVTGELF
TRBJ2-7 | TRBV5-1 | - | ASSGAAGSSYEQY
TRBJ1-4 | TRBV19 | - | ASSSTGTPSGPANEKLF
TRBJ2-7 | TRBV12-3/TRBV12-4 | - | ASTTGQGYEQY
TRBJ1-1 | TRBV9 | - | ASSVDPLPSPAF